The present T cell receptor beta chain was sequenced within a study of identical twins. The CDR3 loop spans 14 amino acids. V dropped 5 bases and J dropped 2 bases, with 15 bases sitting between them. In germline, CDR1 is DFQATT, CDR2 SNEGSKA (reference sequence). TCRdb re-derived calls from the 5' RACE reads in MiXCR, one entry per CDR3 protein. Among roughly 690,000 distinct CDR3 sequences listed, less than 7% were seen once. This clonotype occurred a few times. This clonotype was obtained from a man aged 18 to 30 in good health. The J gene is TRBJ2-5, the V gene TRBV20-1, with D possibly matching TRBD1 (6 bases). Sample: naive T cells sorted from blood. The CDR3 DNA follows: TGCAGTGCTTCCCCACAGACAGGTCAAGAGACCCAGTACTTC. It is translated as CSASPQTGQETQYF.